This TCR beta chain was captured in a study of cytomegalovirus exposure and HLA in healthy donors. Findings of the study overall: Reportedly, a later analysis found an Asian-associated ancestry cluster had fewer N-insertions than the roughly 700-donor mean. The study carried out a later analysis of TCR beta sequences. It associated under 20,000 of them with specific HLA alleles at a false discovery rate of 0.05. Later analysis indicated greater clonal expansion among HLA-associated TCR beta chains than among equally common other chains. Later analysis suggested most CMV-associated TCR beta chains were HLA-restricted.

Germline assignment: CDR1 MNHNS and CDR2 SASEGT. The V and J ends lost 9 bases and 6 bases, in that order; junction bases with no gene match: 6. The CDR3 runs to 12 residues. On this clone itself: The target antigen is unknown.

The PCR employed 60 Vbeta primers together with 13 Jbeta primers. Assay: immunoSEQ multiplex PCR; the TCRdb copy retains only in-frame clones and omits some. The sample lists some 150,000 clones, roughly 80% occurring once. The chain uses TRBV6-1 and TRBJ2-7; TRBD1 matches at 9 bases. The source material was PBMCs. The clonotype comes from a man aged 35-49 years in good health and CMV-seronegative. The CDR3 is CASIGTGSEQYF. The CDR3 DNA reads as TGTGCCAGTATCGGGACAGGGAGCGAGCAGTACTTC.